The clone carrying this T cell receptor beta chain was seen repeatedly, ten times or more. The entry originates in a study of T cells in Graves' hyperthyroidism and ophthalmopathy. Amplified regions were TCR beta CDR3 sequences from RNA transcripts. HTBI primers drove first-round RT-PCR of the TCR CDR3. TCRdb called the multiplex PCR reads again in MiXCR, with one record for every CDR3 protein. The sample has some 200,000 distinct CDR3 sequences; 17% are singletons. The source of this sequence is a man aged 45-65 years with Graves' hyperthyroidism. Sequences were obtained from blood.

The CDR3: CAIGPVTGELFF. DNA for the CDR3: TGTGCCATCGGGCCCGTCACCGGGGAGCTGTTTTTT. The chain combines TRBV10-3 with TRBJ2-2; no clear D gene. Trimming removed 8 bases at V and 4 bases at J, with 8 bases between. Germline-derived CDR1 and CDR2 are ENHRY and SYGVKD. The CDR3 is 12 residues long.